These T cell receptor beta chains were read from a single sample in a study of monozygotic twins with inflammatory bowel disease. TCRdb derives one entry per CDR3 protein from the 5' RACE reads, leaving out DNA. The sample holds 150,000 to 200,000 distinct CDR3 sequences. The sample taken for sequencing was blood. These receptor sequences come from a human donor with ulcerative colitis or Crohn's disease, or a healthy co-twin of an affected twin (not recorded which). Each CDR3 is given with its conserved first and last residue.

j_gene | len | v_gene | CDR3aa
TRBJ2-1 | 13 | TRBV6-5 | CASSYREGHEQFF
TRBJ2-3 | 16 | TRBV5-1 | CASSPRLAGGADTQYF
TRBJ2-6 | 17 | TRBV20-1 | CSARAGRVASGANVLTF
TRBJ1-1 | 13 | TRBV11-3 | CASSAGTATEAFF
TRBJ1-2 | 15 | TRBV4-2 | CASSQVTGQSLGYTF
TRBJ2-1 | 16 | TRBV12-3/TRBV12-4 | CASRPPGLAGRSEQFF
TRBJ2-3 | 15 | TRBV5-4 | CASSVDPPGTDTQYF
TRBJ2-7 | 12 | TRBV10-3 | CAIGGTDYEQYF
TRBJ1-1 | 11 | TRBV20-1 | CSASGATEAFF
TRBJ1-1 | 14 | TRBV3-1 | CASSHSRGNTEAFF
TRBJ2-5 | 13 | TRBV7-6 | CASRRAPSETQYF
TRBJ1-1 | 14 | TRBV25-1 | CASSEAGRGTEAFF
TRBJ1-6 | 14 | TRBV20-1 | CSARGLQGPSPLHF
TRBJ1-2 | 14 | TRBV6-5 | CASSYSSGYYGYTF
TRBJ2-1 | 16 | TRBV6-1 | CASSPTGGGAYNEQFF
TRBJ2-3 | 17 | TRBV7-2 | CASSLAVQGIATDTQYF
TRBJ1-5 | 15 | TRBV20-1 | CSARDVRRANQPQHF
TRBJ1-4 | 15 | TRBV7-2 | CASSLPAGPVEKLFF
TRBJ2-7 | 14 | TRBV28 | CASIMPGTPYEQYF
TRBJ1-6 | 14 | TRBV7-2 | CASSFEASGSPLHF
TRBJ2-3 | 16 | TRBV11-2 | CASSPTLGGSADTQYF
TRBJ2-2 | 11 | TRBV30 | CAWSGGRELFF